This TCR beta chain is from a study of T cells in localized non-small cell lung cancer. Regarding the study as a whole: Higher adjacent-lung clonality was associated with shorter survival. Analysis by sequencing included only one tumor region, so heterogeneity remains possible. In uninvolved adjacent lung, T cell clonality reached its highest value, exceeding tumor.

The method was immunoSEQ multiplex PCR; TCRdb's version includes in-frame clones alone and lacks a portion of them. The table lists some 12,000 clones, roughly 84% of them singletons, with roughly 9.2% in the top ten. For this clone: Antigen: not known.

The V gene end was trimmed by 3 bases and the J gene end by 1 base; junction bases not matched to a gene: 1. Germline lookup yields CDR1 SGHVS and CDR2 FNYEAQ. The CDR3 has 14 amino acids. This specimen was peripheral blood, taken before any cancer treatment. This TCR was recovered from a male donor at least 60 years old with stage III lung adenocarcinoma. The chain joins TRBV7-6 to TRBJ2-3, with 7 bases fitting TRBD1. CDR3 DNA: TGTGCCAGCAGCTTGCAGGGGGGCACAGATACGCAGTATTTT. Encoded protein: CASSLQGGTDTQYF. The variable domain in full, with the rest retrieved from reference TRBV7-6 and TRBJ2-3, is GAGVSQSPRYKVTKRGQDVALRCDPISGHVSLYWYRQALGQGPEFLTYFNYEAQQDKSGLPNDRFSAERPEGSISTLTIQRTEQRDSAMYRCASSLQGGTDTQYFGPGTRLTVL.